These T cell receptor beta chains were read from a single sample in a study of T-cell memory formation after mild COVID-19. One entry per CDR3 protein results from TCRdb running MiXCR on the 5' RACE reads. The sample carries about 400,000 distinct CDR3 sequences, more than 15% recorded once. The specimen was PBMCs or a T cell subset sorted from them (not recorded which). These TCRs come from a man aged 18 to 35 who had mild COVID-19 (a few samples of this study predate the infection). Cell type and time point are not known. Each CDR3 is given with its conserved first and last residue. D genes are given only for firm matches. Size tells how often a clone was seen (once, few, many) or the class of an expanded clone, and some rows leave it out.

TRBD2	TRBV7-3	-	TRBJ2-2	TGTGCCAGCAGCCAGGGACTAGCGCACACCGGGGAGCTGTTTTTT	CASSQGLAHTGELFF
-	TRBV12-3/TRBV12-4	-	TRBJ1-6	TGTGCCAGCAGTTTATCACAGGGTGGGTCACCCCTCCACTTT	CASSLSQGGSPLHF
-	TRBV9	few	TRBJ1-3	TGTGCCAGCAGCGTCGGGACGTTGGGTCCTTCCTCTGGAAACACCATATATTTT	CASSVGTLGPSSGNTIYF
-	TRBV6-2/TRBV6-3	few	TRBJ1-1	TGTGCCAGCCGAGGGACGGTGAACACTGAAGCTTTCTTT	CASRGTVNTEAFF
-	TRBV28	few	TRBJ1-2	TGTGCCAGCAGTACAGGGATGGCGCTTGGCTACACCTTC	CASSTGMALGYTF
TRBD2	TRBV12-3/TRBV12-4	few	TRBJ2-7	TGTGCCAGCAGTCCGTCTAGCGGGGGGGCCGGCGAGCAGTACTTC	CASSPSSGGAGEQYF
TRBD1	TRBV2	-	TRBJ1-1	TGTGCCAGCAGGGGCGTGACAGGGGGCCTAGCTTTCTTT	CASRGVTGGLAFF
TRBD2	TRBV5-6	-	TRBJ2-3	TGTGCCAGCAGGACGACTAGCGGAAATTATCCAGATACGCAGTATTTT	CASRTTSGNYPDTQYF
-	TRBV10-3	-	TRBJ1-1	TGTGCCATCAGTGAAGGCACAGGGAAGGCCGAGGGGAACACTGAAGCTTTCTTT	CAISEGTGKAEGNTEAFF
-	TRBV7-2	many	TRBJ2-5	TGTGCCAGCTCACCACGTGGAGAGACCCAGTACTTC	CASSPRGETQYF
TRBD1	TRBV6-2/TRBV6-3	-	TRBJ2-6	TGTGCCAGCAGGGGACAGGGGGCTTTTGGGGCCAACGTCCTGACTTTC	CASRGQGAFGANVLTF
TRBD1	TRBV20-1	few	TRBJ1-4	TGCAGTGCACCCTCCAGGACAGGGGTTGATGAAAAACTGTTTTTT	CSAPSRTGVDEKLFF
-	TRBV27	-	TRBJ2-1	TGTGCCAGCAGCCGTGCGGGGTGGAATGAGCAGTTCTTC	CASSRAGWNEQFF
-	TRBV15	once	TRBJ1-2	TGTGCCACCAGCAGAGATTCATCAGGAACCTATGGCTACACCTTC	CATSRDSSGTYGYTF
TRBD1	TRBV5-8	few	TRBJ2-7	TGTGCCAGCAGCTCATGGACAGGAGGATTGGTGCAGTACTTC	CASSSWTGGLVQYF
TRBD1	TRBV6-5	-	TRBJ1-2	TGTGCCAGCACCCCAGGGGACAGGGGCTATGGCTACACCTTC	CASTPGDRGYGYTF